The present TCR beta chain was sequenced within a study of response to subunit inactivated influenza vaccine. Regarding this clonotype: The target antigen is unknown.

TCRdb reprocessed the RT-PCR reads via MiXCR and lists one record per CDR3 protein. The data contain around 650,000 distinct CDR3 sequences, 15% to 18% of them seen just once; the ten biggest clones take up 11%. The CDR3 runs to 15 residues. V lost 5 bases to trimming and J lost 9 bases; unmatched junction nucleotides: 6. The germline V gene has CDR1 SNHLY and CDR2 FYNNEI. Points from the study as a whole: The authors suggested that few new T cells are recruited per seasonal influenza vaccination.

This clonotype was sampled from a man in his forties or fifties who received an inactivated influenza vaccine. This sample comprised PBMCs from blood, obtained less than 13 days after vaccination. The gene calls are TRBV2 and TRBJ2-1; 14 bases line up with TRBD2. CDR3 bases: TGTGCCAGCAGTCTCCAGACTAGCGGGAGGGGTGAGCAGTTCTTC. Translating gives CASSLQTSGRGEQFF.